The T cell receptor (beta chain) described here comes from a study of identical twins. TCRdb ran MiXCR on the 5' RACE reads and lists one entry per CDR3 protein. The table lists about 550,000 distinct CDR3 sequences, about 20% of them singletons, with about 0.5% in the top ten. With 4 bases clipped from V and 4 bases from J, the junction kept 3 bases outside the gene matches. The CDR3 loop spans 13 amino acids. The V gene's germline CDR1 is MDHEN and CDR2 SYDVKM. These data were also reused for a study on yellow fever vaccine responses in identical twins.

The chain employs TRBV28 and TRBJ2-5, with 7 bases lining up with TRBD2. Sequenced: CD4+ T cells sorted from blood. This sequence originates from a woman in her late teens or twenties in good health. The CDR3 here is CASSSTSRETQYF. The CDR3 nucleotides read TGTGCCAGCAGTTCGACTAGCCGAGAGACCCAGTACTTC.